This T cell receptor beta chain derives from a study of identical twins. The germline V and J ends were trimmed by 6 bases and 4 bases, with 19 bases remaining between them. Germline CDR1 and CDR2: MNHEY and SMNVEV (reference sequence). The CDR3 contains 16 residues. Each CDR3 protein is one row after TCRdb ran MiXCR on the 5' RACE reads. The table records 450,000 to 500,000 distinct CDR3 sequences, approximately 14% of them present only once. This clonotype was recorded once. The sample also formed part of further work on yellow fever vaccine responses in identical twins.

Sequencing used CD4+ T cells sorted from blood. This TCR was sampled from a woman aged 18-29 years in good health. The rearrangement uses TRBV27 and TRBJ2-1; tentative D call: TRBD1 (6 bases). The CDR3 is CASRHSTGKSYNEQFF. CDR3 DNA: TGTGCCAGCAGACACTCTACAGGGAAATCTTACAATGAGCAGTTCTTC.